This is a list of T cell receptor beta chains from one sample in a study of chemoradiotherapy in HPV16-positive cancers. Clones were sequenced by immunoSEQ multiplex PCR, and TCRdb holds only the in-frame ones, with some missing. The table has around 10,000 clones, more than 65% seen once; the top ten hold around 2.8%. This material consisted of blood, taken from a patient who underwent chemoradiotherapy. The origin of the receptors is a human donor with HPV-associated anogenital cancer. The CDR3 runs from the conserved cysteine through the conserved F or W. A D gene is named only where the DNA matches it firmly. Not all rows give a size; the values are once, few, many and, for expanded clones, a class.

>TRBD2|.|TRBV11-3|TRBJ2-7
TGTGCCAGCAGCTTAGGGGACTATTCCGAGCAGTACTTC
CASSLGDYSEQYF
>.|few|TRBV5-6|TRBJ2-5
TGTGCCAGCAGAGACCTACGGGAGACCCAGTACTTC
CASRDLRETQYF
>.|.|TRBV7-2|TRBJ2-3
TGTGCCAGCAGCTTGAGGGGCGCTACAGATACGCAGTATTTT
CASSLRGATDTQYF
>TRBD1|.|TRBV19|TRBJ1-5
TGTGCCAGCGGGACAGGGAGTCATCAGCCCCAGCATTTT
CASGTGSHQPQHF
>TRBD1|.|TRBV7-9|TRBJ2-1
TGTGCCAGCAGAGTGACAGGGTCCCCAGATGAGCAGTTCTTC
CASRVTGSPDEQFF
>.|.|TRBV6-6|TRBJ2-3
TGTGCCAGCAGTCCTACAGGGAGTCTCGTTAGTTATTTT
CASSPTGSLVSYF
>.|.|TRBV27|TRBJ2-3
TGTGCCAGCATGCTTTCAACTAGCCCCAGCACAGATACGCAGTATTTT
CASMLSTSPSTDTQYF
>TRBD1|.|TRBV11-2|TRBJ1-2
TGTGCCAGCAGGGGACAGGGACAAGATGGCTACACCTTC
CASRGQGQDGYTF
>.|.|TRBV7-3|TRBJ1-1
TGTGCCAGCAGCGGAACAGGGTACACTGAAGCTTTCTTT
CASSGTGYTEAFF
>.|once|TRBV7-2|TRBJ1-1
TGTGCCAGCAGCTTAGTGTCAGGGAGATGGAACACTGAAGCTTTCTTT
CASSLVSGRWNTEAFF
>.|.|TRBV29-1|TRBJ1-6
TGCAGCGCCAGGAGCTCCTATAATTCACCCCTCCACTTT
CSARSSYNSPLHF
>TRBD1|.|TRBV10-3|TRBJ1-1
TGTGCCATCAGTGAGCCGACAGGGGCCCCCATGAACACTGAAGCTTTCTTT
CAISEPTGAPMNTEAFF
>.|.|TRBV4-1|TRBJ2-7
TGCGCCAGCAGCCAAGGGCGGGGCACCTACGAGCAGTACTTC
CASSQGRGTYEQYF
>.|.|TRBV15|TRBJ2-4
TGTGCCACCAGCAGACCTAGACCGACTCTAGCCAAAAACATTCAGTACTTC
CATSRPRPTLAKNIQYF
>TRBD2|.|TRBV5-1|TRBJ2-4
TGCGCCAGCAGCTTGAAAGAACTGGGGGGGGCCAAAAACATTCAGTACTTC
CASSLKELGGAKNIQYF
>.|.|TRBV28|TRBJ1-2
TGTGCCAGCAGCTCCTCGCCCCTCAACTATGGCTACACCTTC
CASSSSPLNYGYTF
>.|few|TRBV28|TRBJ2-5
TGTGCCAGCTCGCCGGGTCAAGAGACCCAGTACTTC
CASSPGQETQYF
>TRBD1|.|TRBV29-1|TRBJ2-2
TGCAGCGTTGAAGAAATAGGCCAGACAGGGGCCGCCGGGGAGCTGTTTTTT
CSVEEIGQTGAAGELFF
>TRBD2|.|TRBV6-5|TRBJ2-5
TGTGCCAGCAGTTTGGGAGGGGAAGCAGAGACCCAGTACTTC
CASSLGGEAETQYF
>TRBD1|.|TRBV7-6|TRBJ1-6
TGTGCCAGCAGCTCCGGACAGGGCTATAATTCACCCCTCCACTTT
CASSSGQGYNSPLHF
>.|.|TRBV11-2|TRBJ2-5
TGTGCCAGCAGCCAAGCGACGGGGGTTTATCAGACCCAGTACTTC
CASSQATGVYQTQYF
>.|.|TRBV7-3|TRBJ2-3
TGTGCCAGCAGCCGGACAGGGGTATTCGGGGGGGGGCGATCAGATACGCAGTATTTT
CASSRTGVFGGGRSDTQYF
>TRBD2|.|TRBV6-7|TRBJ2-1
TGTGCCAGCAGTTGGACTAGCGGGGGGGCCAATGAGCAGTTCTTC
CASSWTSGGANEQFF
>.|.|TRBV7-9|TRBJ1-1
TGTGCCAGCAGCTTATCAATGGGCAGGAAGAACACTGAAGCTTTCTTT
CASSLSMGRKNTEAFF
>.|.|TRBV27|TRBJ2-5
TGTGCCAGCAGTTTCCGGACATCTTACCAAGAGACCCAGTACTTC
CASSFRTSYQETQYF
>TRBD2|few|TRBV5-6|TRBJ2-5
TGTGCCAGCTGCCCGAGCCGGGGGGTGTGGGAGACCCAGTACTTC
CASCPSRGVWETQYF
>.|.|TRBV27|TRBJ2-1
TGTGCCAGCAGTTTTGGCACAGGTTTGTATCTGGGGCAGTTCTTC
CASSFGTGLYLGQFF
>.|.|TRBV4-1|TRBJ1-4
TGCGCCAGCAGCCAAGATTTTAGCCAGACTTCTAATGAAAAACTGTTTTTT
CASSQDFSQTSNEKLFF
>TRBD1|once|TRBV28|TRBJ1-5
TGTGCCAGCAGTTCACCACAGGGGTTCAATCAGCCCCAGCATTTT
CASSSPQGFNQPQHF
>TRBD1|.|TRBV30|TRBJ1-1
TGTGCCGGTGTCTTGGGACAGGTTAACACTGAAGCTTTCTTT
CAGVLGQVNTEAFF
>.|.|TRBV7-8|TRBJ1-1
TGTGCCAGCAGCTACAACAGGGTAGGCACTGAAGCTTTCTTT
CASSYNRVGTEAFF
>.|.|TRBV7-8|TRBJ2-2
TGTGCCAGCAGTTTGTACACCGGGGAGCTGTTTTTT
CASSLYTGELFF
>.|.|TRBV7-7|TRBJ2-5
TGTGCTAGCAGCTTGAACGGAGAGACCCAGTACTTC
CASSLNGETQYF
>.|.|TRBV27|TRBJ2-7
TGTGCCAGCAGTCGTCCCGGGACACTAGCCTACGAGCAGTACTTC
CASSRPGTLAYEQYF
>TRBD1|.|TRBV28|TRBJ1-2
TGTGCCAGCAGTTTATCTTTTCTCCGGACAGGGGGGAACTATGGCTACACCTTC
CASSLSFLRTGGNYGYTF
>.|.|TRBV5-6|TRBJ2-7
TGTGCCAGCAGCTTGGGGGGGGGCAGCGGTAGGGAGCAGTACTTC
CASSLGGGSGREQYF
>.|.|TRBV19|TRBJ1-1
TGTGCCAGTACGGGTAGGGCTGAAGCTTTCTTT
CASTGRAEAFF
>.|.|TRBV2|TRBJ2-7
TGTGCCAGCAGTGGTGGGGGTTATAGCGAGCAGTACTTC
CASSGGGYSEQYF
>TRBD1|.|TRBV18|TRBJ1-1
TGTGCCAGCTCACGAGGGACAGTAAACACTGAAGCTTTCTTT
CASSRGTVNTEAFF
>.|few|TRBV19|TRBJ1-3
TGTGCCAGTAGTAAAGGCACTTCTGGAAACACCATATATTTT
CASSKGTSGNTIYF
>.|.|TRBV7-2|TRBJ2-3
TGTGCCAGCAGCTTAGATTTGGGGGAGAGGTATTTT
CASSLDLGERYF